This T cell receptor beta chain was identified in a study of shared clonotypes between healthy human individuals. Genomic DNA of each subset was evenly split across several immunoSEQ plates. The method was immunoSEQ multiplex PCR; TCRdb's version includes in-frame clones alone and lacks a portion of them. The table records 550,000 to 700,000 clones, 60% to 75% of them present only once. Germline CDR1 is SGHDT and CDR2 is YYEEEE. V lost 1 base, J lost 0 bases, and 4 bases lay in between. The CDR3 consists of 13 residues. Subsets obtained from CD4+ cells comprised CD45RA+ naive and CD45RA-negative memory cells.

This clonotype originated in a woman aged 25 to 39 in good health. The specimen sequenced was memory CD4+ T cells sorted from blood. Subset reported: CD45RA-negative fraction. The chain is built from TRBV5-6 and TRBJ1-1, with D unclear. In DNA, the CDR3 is TGTGCCAGCAGCTTGTCAATGAACACTGAAGCTTTCTTT. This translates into CASSLSMNTEAFF.